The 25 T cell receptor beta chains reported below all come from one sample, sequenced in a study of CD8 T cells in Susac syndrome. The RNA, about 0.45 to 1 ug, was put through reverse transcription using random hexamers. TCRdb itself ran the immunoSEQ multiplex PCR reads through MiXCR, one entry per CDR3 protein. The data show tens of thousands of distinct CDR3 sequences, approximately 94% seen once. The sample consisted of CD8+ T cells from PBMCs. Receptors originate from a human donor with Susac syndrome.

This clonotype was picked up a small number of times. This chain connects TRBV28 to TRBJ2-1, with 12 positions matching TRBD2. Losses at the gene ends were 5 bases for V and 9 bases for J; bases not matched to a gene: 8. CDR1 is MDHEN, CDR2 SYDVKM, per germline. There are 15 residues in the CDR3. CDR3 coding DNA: TGTGCCAGCAGTGTTCTAGCGGGGGGGAGGATTGAGCAGTTCTTC. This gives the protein CASSVLAGGRIEQFF.

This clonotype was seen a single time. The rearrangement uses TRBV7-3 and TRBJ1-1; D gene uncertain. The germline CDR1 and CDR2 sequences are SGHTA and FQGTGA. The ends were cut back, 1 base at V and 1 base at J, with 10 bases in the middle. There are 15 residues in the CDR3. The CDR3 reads CASSLNRPPNTEAFF. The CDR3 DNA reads TGTGCCAGCAGCTTAAACCGCCCGCCGAACACTGAAGCTTTCTTT.

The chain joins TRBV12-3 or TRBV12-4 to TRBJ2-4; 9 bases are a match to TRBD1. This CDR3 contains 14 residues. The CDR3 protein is CAAATGGAKNIQYF. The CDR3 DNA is TGTGCAGCCGCGACAGGGGGGGCCAAAAACATTCAGTACTTC.

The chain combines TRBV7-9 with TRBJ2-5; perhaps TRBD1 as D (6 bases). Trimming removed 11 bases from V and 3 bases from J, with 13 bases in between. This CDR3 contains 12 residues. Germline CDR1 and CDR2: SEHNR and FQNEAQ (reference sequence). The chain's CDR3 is CAFSSGEETQYF. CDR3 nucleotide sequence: TGTGCCTTCTCCTCAGGGGAAGAGACCCAGTACTTC. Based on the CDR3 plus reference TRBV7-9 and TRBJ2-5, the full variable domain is DTGVSQNPRHKITKRGQNVTFRCDPISEHNRLYWYRQTLGQGPEFLTYFQNEAQLEKSRLLSDRFSAERPKGSFSTLEIQRTEQGDSAMYLCAFSSGEETQYFGPGTRLLVL.

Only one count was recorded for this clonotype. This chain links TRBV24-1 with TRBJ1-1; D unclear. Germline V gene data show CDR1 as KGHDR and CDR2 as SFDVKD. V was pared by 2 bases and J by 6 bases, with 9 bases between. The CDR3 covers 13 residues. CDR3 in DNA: TGTGCCACCAGTGATTCCGACGGAGCTGAAGCTTTCTTT. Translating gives CATSDSDGAEAFF.

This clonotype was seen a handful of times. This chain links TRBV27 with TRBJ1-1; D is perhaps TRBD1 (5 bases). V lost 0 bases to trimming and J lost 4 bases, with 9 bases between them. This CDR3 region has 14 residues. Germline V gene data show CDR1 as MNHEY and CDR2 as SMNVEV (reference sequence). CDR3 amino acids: CASSLSPGGTEAFF. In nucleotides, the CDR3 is TGTGCCAGCAGTTTATCACCGGGGGGCACTGAAGCTTTCTTT.

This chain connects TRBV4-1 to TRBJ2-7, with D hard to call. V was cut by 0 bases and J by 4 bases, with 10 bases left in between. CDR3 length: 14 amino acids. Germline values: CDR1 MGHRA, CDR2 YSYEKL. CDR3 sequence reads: CASSQDSAAYEQYF. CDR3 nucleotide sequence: TGCGCCAGCAGCCAAGATTCTGCAGCGTACGAGCAGTACTTC.

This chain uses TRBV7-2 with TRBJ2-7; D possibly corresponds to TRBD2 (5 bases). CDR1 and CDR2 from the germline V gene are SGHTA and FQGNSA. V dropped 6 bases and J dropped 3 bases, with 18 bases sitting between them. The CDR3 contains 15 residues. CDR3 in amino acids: CASSFSSNSNYEQYF. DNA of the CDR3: TGTGCCAGCAGTTTCTCTAGCAATTCCAACTACGAGCAGTACTTC.

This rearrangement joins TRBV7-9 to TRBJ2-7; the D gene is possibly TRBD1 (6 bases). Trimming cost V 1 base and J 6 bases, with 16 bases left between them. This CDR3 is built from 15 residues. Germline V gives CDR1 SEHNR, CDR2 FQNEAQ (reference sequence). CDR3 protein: CASSLGTEARLEQYF. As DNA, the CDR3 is TGTGCCAGCAGCTTAGGGACAGAGGCCCGCCTCGAGCAGTACTTC.

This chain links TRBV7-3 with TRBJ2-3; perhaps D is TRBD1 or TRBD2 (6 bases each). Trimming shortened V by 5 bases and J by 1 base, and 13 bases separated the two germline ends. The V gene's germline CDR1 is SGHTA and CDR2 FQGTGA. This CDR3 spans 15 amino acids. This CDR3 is CASSVFGGRTDTQYF. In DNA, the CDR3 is TGTGCCAGCAGCGTATTTGGGGGGCGCACAGATACGCAGTATTTT.

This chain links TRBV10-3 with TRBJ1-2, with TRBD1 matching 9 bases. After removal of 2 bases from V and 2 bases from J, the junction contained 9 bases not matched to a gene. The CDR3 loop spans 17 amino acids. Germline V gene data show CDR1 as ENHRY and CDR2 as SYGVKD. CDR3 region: CAISERPDRGGNYGYTF. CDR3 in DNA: TGTGCCATCAGTGAGCGACCGGACAGGGGAGGGAACTATGGCTACACCTTC.

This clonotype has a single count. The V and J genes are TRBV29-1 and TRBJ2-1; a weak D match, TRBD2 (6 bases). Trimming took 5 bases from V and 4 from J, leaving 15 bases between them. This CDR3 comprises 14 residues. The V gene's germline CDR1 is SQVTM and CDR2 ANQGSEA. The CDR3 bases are TGCAGCGTTCAACCCCCGGGACTTTACAATGAGCAGTTCTTC. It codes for CSVQPPGLYNEQFF.

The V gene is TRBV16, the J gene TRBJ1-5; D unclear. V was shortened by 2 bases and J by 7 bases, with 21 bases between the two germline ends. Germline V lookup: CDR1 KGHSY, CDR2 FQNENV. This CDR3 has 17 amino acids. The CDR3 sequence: CASSQIETRHLTQPQHF. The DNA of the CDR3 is TGTGCCAGCAGCCAAATCGAGACCCGCCACCTCACGCAGCCCCAGCATTTT.

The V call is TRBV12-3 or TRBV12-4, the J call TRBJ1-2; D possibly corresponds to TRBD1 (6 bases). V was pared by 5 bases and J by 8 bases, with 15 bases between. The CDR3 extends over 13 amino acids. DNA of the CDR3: TGTGCCAGCAGTGTACAGGGTTCCAAGGGCTACACCTTC. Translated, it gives CASSVQGSKGYTF.

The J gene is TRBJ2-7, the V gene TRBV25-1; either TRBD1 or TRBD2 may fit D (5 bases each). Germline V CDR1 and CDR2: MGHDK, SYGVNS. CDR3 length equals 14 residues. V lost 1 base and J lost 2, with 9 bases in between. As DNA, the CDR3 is TGTGCCAGCAGTGAATTCAGGGAGACCTACGAGCAGTACTTC. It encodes CASSEFRETYEQYF.

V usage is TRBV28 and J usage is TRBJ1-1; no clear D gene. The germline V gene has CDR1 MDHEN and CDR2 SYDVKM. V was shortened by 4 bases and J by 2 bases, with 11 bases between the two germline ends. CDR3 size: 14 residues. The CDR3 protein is CASSSRRENTEAFF. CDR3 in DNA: TGTGCCAGCAGTTCCCGTCGGGAAAACACTGAAGCTTTCTTT.

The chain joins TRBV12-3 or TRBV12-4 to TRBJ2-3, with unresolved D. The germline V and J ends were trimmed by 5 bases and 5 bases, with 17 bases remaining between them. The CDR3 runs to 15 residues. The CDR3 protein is CASSLAGTPRDTQYF. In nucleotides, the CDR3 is TGTGCCAGCAGTCTCGCCGGAACTCCTAGAGATACGCAGTATTTT.

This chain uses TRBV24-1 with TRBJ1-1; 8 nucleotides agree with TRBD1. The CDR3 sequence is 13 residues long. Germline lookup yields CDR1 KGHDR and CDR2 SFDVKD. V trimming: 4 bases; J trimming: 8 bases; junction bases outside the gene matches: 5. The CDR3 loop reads CATSDPWTGEAFF. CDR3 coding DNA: TGTGCCACCAGTGACCCCTGGACAGGGGAAGCTTTCTTT.

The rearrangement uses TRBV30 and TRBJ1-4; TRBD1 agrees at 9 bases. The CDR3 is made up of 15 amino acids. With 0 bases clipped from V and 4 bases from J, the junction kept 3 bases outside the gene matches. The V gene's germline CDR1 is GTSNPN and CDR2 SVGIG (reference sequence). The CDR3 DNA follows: TGTGCCTGGAGTGTACAGGGGGCGCTTAATGAAAAACTGTTTTTT. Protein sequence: CAWSVQGALNEKLFF.

The CDR3: CASSWTGDYEQYF. CDR3 nucleotide sequence: TGTGCCAGCAGCTGGACAGGGGACTACGAGCAGTACTTC. V and J are TRBV7-9 and TRBJ2-7, with 9 positions matching TRBD1. Germline CDR1 is SEHNR and CDR2 is FQNEAQ (reference sequence). The J segment lost 3 bases and the V segment lost 4 bases, leaving 1 base of the junction unmatched. The CDR3 contains 13 residues.

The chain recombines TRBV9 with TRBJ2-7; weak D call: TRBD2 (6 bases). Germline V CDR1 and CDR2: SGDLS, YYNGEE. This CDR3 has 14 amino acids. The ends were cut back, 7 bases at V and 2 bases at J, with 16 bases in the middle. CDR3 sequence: CASSSRDSTYEQYF. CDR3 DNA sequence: TGTGCCAGCTCATCCCGGGACTCAACCTACGAGCAGTACTTC.

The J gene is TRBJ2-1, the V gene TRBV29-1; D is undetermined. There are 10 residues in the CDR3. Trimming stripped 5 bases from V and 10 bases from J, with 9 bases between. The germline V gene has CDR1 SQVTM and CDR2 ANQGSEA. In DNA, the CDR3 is TGCAGCGTTAACGATCGCGAGCAGTTCTTC. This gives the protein CSVNDREQFF.

CDR3: CAWRDGTEAFF. Written as DNA, the CDR3 is TGTGCCTGGAGGGACGGCACTGAAGCTTTCTTT. V gene TRBV30 combines with J gene TRBJ1-1; D is ambiguous. This CDR3 is built from 11 residues. Per the germline V gene, CDR1 is GTSNPN and CDR2 is SVGIG (reference sequence). Trimming removed 3 bases from V and 4 bases from J, with 6 bases in between.

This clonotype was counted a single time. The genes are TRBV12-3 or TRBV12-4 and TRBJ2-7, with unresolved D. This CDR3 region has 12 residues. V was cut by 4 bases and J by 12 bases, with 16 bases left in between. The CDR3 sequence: CASSSPPGKGYF. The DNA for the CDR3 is TGTGCCAGCAGTTCCCCCCCGGGCAAGGGGTACTTC.

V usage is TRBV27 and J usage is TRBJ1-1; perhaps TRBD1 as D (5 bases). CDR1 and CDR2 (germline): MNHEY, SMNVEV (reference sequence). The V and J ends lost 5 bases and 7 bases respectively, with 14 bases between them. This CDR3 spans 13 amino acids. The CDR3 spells CASSPGAGGEAFF. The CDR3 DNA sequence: TGTGCCAGCAGTCCCGGGGCTGGGGGTGAAGCTTTCTTT.